This TCR beta chain came from a study of T-cell reconstitution after alpha-beta-depleted transplantation in children. Germline V gives CDR1 DFQATT, CDR2 SNEGSKA (reference sequence). The CDR3 loop spans 14 amino acids. V lost 6 bases and J lost 9; bases outside the gene matches: 11. Unique molecular identifiers featured in how the TCRbeta library was prepared. MiXCR was run by TCRdb on the PCR reads, yielding one entry per CDR3 protein. Of 360,000 or so distinct CDR3 sequences in the sample, approximately 20% are singletons; the top ten hold 3% to 4.5%. This clonotype showed up just a few times. This receptor was obtained from a human donor who donated a stem cell graft to a child with acute myeloid leukemia. J is TRBJ2-1 and V is TRBV20-1, with 10 positions matching TRBD2. Sequenced material: PBMCs from the stem cell graft donor, taken from the stem cell graft. CDR3 DNA sequence: TGCAGTGCGGCTAGCGGGAGTACTGGGGGTGAGCAGTTCTTC. Its protein is CSAASGSTGGEQFF.